This TCR beta chain was identified in a study of T cell responses to AZD1222 COVID-19 vaccine. Per the germline V gene, CDR1 is SGDLS and CDR2 is YYNGEE. Trimming cost V 5 bases and J 7 bases, with 7 bases left between them. The CDR3 loop spans 11 amino acids. Clones were read by immunoSEQ multiplex PCR, and TCRdb kept only the in-frame ones, dropping some. The sample records 100,000 to 120,000 clones, around 87% being singletons. Sequencing was performed on peripheral blood, taken on day 0 of AZD1222 vaccination. This sequence was found in an adult in good health. V and J are TRBV9 and TRBJ2-1, with D possibly being TRBD1 or TRBD2 (5 bases each). The CDR3 protein is CASRRGNEQFF. CDR3 coding DNA: TGTGCCAGCAGGAGGGGTAATGAGCAGTTCTTC.